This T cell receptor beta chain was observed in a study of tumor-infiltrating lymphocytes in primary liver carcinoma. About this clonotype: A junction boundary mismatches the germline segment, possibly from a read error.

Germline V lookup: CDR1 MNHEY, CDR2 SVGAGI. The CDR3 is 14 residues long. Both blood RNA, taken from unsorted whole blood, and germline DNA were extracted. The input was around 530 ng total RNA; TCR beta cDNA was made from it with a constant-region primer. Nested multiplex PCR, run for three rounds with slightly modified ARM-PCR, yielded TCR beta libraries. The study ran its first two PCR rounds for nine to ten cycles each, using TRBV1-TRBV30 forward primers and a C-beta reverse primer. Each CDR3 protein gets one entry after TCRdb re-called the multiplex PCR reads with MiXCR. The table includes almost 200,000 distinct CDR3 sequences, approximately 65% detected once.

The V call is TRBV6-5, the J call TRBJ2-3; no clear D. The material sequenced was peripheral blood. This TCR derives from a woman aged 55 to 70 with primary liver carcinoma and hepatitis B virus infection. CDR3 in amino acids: CASIRLSGSETQYF. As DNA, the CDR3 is TGTGCCAGCATCAGATTATCGGGCTCAGAAACGCAATATTTT.